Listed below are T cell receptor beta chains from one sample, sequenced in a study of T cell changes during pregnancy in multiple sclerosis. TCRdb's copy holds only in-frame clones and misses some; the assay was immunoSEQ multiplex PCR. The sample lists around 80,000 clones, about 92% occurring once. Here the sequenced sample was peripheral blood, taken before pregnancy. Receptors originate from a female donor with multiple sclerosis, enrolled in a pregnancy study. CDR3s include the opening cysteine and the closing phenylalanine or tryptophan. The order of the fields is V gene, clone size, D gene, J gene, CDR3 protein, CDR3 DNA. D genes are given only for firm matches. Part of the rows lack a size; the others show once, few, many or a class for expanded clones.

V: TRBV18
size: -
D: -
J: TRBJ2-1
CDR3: CASSPQGGEQFF
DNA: TGTGCCAGCTCACCACAGGGAGGTGAGCAGTTCTTC

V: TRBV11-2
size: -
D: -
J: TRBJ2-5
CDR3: CASSLIGGIGETQYF
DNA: TGTGCCAGCAGCTTAATCGGGGGTATAGGAGAGACCCAGTACTTC

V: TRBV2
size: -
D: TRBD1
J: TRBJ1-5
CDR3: CASSEDRGGHQPQHF
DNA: TGTGCCAGCAGCGAGGACAGGGGAGGCCATCAGCCCCAGCATTTT

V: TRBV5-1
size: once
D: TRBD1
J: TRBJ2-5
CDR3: CASSFRQGAVTQYF
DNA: TGCGCCAGCAGCTTCCGACAGGGGGCGGTGACCCAGTACTTC

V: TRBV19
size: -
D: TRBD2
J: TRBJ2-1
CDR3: CASSTSGRTSSYNEQFF
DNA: TGTGCCAGTTCGACTAGCGGGAGGACGAGCTCCTACAATGAGCAGTTCTTC

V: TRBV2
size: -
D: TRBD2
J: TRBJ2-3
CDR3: CASSKREGRTDTQYF
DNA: TGTGCCAGCAGCAAGCGGGAGGGCCGTACAGATACGCAGTATTTT

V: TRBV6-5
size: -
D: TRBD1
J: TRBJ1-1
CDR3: CASSLDRVRTEAFF
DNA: TGTGCCAGCAGCCTCGACAGGGTGCGAACTGAAGCTTTCTTT

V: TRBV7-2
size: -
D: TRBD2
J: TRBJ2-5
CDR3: CASSLGAGGPETQYF
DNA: TGTGCCAGCAGCTTAGGCGCGGGAGGGCCTGAGACCCAGTACTTC

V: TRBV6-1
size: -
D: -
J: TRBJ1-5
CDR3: CASLPPRGDHQPQHF
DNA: TGTGCCAGCCTCCCCCCGCGGGGGGATCATCAGCCCCAGCATTTT

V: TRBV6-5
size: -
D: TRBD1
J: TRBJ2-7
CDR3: CASSSDRGRTYEQYF
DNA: TGTGCCAGCAGTTCCGACAGGGGGCGAACCTACGAGCAGTACTTC

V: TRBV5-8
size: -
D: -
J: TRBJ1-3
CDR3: CASSHGNSGNTIYF
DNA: TGTGCCAGCAGCCATGGCAACTCTGGAAACACCATATATTTT

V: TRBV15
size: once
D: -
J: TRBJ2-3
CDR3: CATSRGPGTSTDTQYF
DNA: TGTGCCACCAGCAGAGGCCCGGGTACAAGCACAGATACGCAGTATTTT

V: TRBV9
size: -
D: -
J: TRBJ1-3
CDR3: CASSVDPPTDTSGNTIYF
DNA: TGTGCCAGCAGCGTAGATCCCCCCACAGACACCTCTGGAAACACCATATATTTT

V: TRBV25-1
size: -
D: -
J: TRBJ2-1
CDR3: CASRDYHYNEQFF
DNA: TGTGCCAGCAGGGACTACCACTACAATGAGCAGTTCTTC

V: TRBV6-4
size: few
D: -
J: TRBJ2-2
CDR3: CASSDSGTTGELFF
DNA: TGTGCCAGCAGTGACTCCGGGACAACCGGGGAGCTGTTTTTT

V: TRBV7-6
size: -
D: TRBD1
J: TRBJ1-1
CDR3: CASSSPRDRGSTEAFF
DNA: TGTGCCAGCAGCTCACCTCGGGACAGGGGTAGCACTGAAGCTTTCTTT

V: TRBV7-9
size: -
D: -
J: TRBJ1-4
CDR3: CASSFILGGPGEKLFF
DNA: TGTGCCAGCAGCTTTATTTTGGGGGGTCCGGGTGAAAAACTGTTTTTT

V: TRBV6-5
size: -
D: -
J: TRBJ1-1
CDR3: CAISTGGLRNTEAFF
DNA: TGTGCCATCTCCACGGGGGGGCTCAGGAACACTGAAGCTTTCTTT

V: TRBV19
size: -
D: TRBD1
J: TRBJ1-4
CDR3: CASSRGRGEKLFF
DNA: TGTGCCAGCAGCAGGGGGCGAGGTGAAAAACTGTTTTTT

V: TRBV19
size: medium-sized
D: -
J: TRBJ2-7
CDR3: CASSISLLGHEQYF
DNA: TGTGCCAGTAGTATAAGCCTTCTAGGTCACGAGCAGTACTTC

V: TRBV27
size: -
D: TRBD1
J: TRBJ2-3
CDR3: CASSRGRMMNTQYF
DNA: TGTGCCAGCAGTAGGGGGCGCATGATGAATACGCAGTATTTT